The T cell receptor beta chain described here comes from a study of blood T cell repertoires in COVID-19. Looked up from germline, CDR1 is SGDLS and CDR2 is YYNGEE. Trimming pared 5 bases from V and 0 bases from J, leaving 9 bases between. The CDR3 totals 15 residues. The table came from immunoSEQ multiplex PCR; TCRdb's copy has only in-frame clones and leaves some out. The data show 210,000 or so clones, with 86% seen just once and 3% to 3.5% held by the top ten. The cohort comprised adults aged roughly 18 to 90 years residing in about two dozen US areas. This TCR came from a woman in her forties or fifties in a cohort exposed to, infected with or recovered from COVID-19 (not recorded which). The chain employs TRBV9 and TRBJ2-6; maybe TRBD1 (5 bases). Sequencing input: PBMCs or T cells enriched from blood (not recorded which). CDR3 amino acids: CASRRQLSGANVLTF. The CDR3 region has the DNA TGTGCCAGCAGAAGACAGCTCTCTGGGGCCAACGTCCTGACTTTC. Looking up the rest from reference TRBV9 and TRBJ2-6 gives the full variable domain: DSGVTQTPKHLITATGQRVTLRCSPRSGDLSVYWYQQSLDQGLQFLIQYYNGEERAKGNILERFSAQQFPDLHSELNLSSLELGDSALYFCASRRQLSGANVLTFGAGSRLTVL.